This TCR beta chain was retrieved from a study of neoadjuvant anti-PD-1 for oral cavity cancer. PBMC libraries mostly used 480 ng of input genomic DNA, with six replicates per sample. Produced via immunoSEQ multiplex PCR; TCRdb's table is partial and in-frame only. Here the sample spans tens of thousands of clones, 79% being singletons. Germline V lookup: CDR1 SGHTA, CDR2 FQGNSA. This CDR3 region has 16 residues. Deletions cut 5 bases from V and 2 bases from J, with 17 bases between. The specimen was PBMCs, collected before nivolumab (anti-PD-1) treatment. The rearrangement uses TRBV7-2 and TRBJ2-3; D may match TRBD1 or TRBD2 (5 bases each). The clonotype was recovered from a person between 40 and 85 years old with oral cavity squamous cell carcinoma. For the CDR3, the DNA is TGTGCCAGCAGCCCATCAGGGAGATCATACACAGATACGCAGTATTTT. It encodes CASSPSGRSYTDTQYF.